This passage covers 23 T cell receptor beta chains from one sample sequenced in a study of cytotoxic CD8 clonotypes in ibrutinib-treated CLL. Assay: immunoSEQ multiplex PCR; the TCRdb copy retains only in-frame clones and omits some. The table includes over 110,000 clones, less than 95% detected once. The starting material was PBMCs, obtained after 12 months of ibrutinib treatment. These receptors were taken from a human donor with chronic lymphocytic leukemia.

The gene calls are TRBV2 and TRBJ1-2; 8 nucleotides match TRBD1. This CDR3 is built from 14 residues. V dropped 3 bases and J dropped 7; count of bases not matched to a gene: 7. The germline CDR1 and CDR2 sequences are SNHLY and FYNNEI. In DNA, the CDR3 is TGTGCCAGCAGTGATAGCAGGGGGCGAGGTGGCTACACCTTC. It codes for CASSDSRGRGGYTF. Full variable domain (outside the CDR3, taken from reference TRBV2 and TRBJ1-2): EPEVTQTPSHQVTQMGQEVILRCVPISNHLYFYWYRQILGQKVEFLVSFYNNEISEKSEIFDDQFSVERPDGSNFTLKIRSTKLEDSAMYFCASSDSRGRGGYTFGSGTRLTVV.

The V and J genes are TRBV5-8 and TRBJ2-7; no definite D call. This CDR3 spans 13 amino acids. From germline, CDR1 is SGHTS and CDR2 YDEGEE. The V end was cut by 4 bases, the J end by 0 bases, with 8 bases between. The CDR3 region has the DNA TGTGCCAGCAGCCCGACCTTCTCCTACGAGCAGTACTTC. Its translation: CASSPTFSYEQYF.

Here the CDR3 DNA reads TGTGCCAGCATCCGAGACAGGGAGAACACTGAAGCTTTCTTT. This sequence encodes CASIRDRENTEAFF. This chain uses TRBV7-2 with TRBJ1-1, with 7 nucleotides matching TRBD1. The length of the CDR3 is 14 residues. Unmatched junction bases numbered 6, after V lost 7 bases and J lost 1 base. CDR1 and CDR2 from the germline V gene are SGHTA and FQGNSA. The full variable domain, in which reference TRBV7-2 and TRBJ1-1 provide the parts outside the CDR3, is GAGVSQSPSNKVTEKGKDVELRCDPISGHTALYWYRQSLGQGLEFLIYFQGNSAPDKSGLPSDRFSAERTGGSVSTLTIQRTQQEDSAVYLCASIRDRENTEAFFGQGTRLTVV.

The genes are TRBV19 and TRBJ2-3; D is possibly TRBD1 or TRBD2 (6 bases each). V gave up 7 bases and J gave up 0 bases, with 11 bases separating them. The CDR3 is 14 residues long. Germline V gives CDR1 LNHDA, CDR2 SQIVND (reference sequence). CDR3 in amino acids: CASNLGGSTDTQYF. CDR3 DNA sequence: TGTGCCAGTAACTTAGGGGGGAGCACAGATACGCAGTATTTT.

This clone was seen only a few times. The gene calls are TRBV2 and TRBJ1-4; no clear D gene. There are 14 residues in the CDR3. Per the germline V gene, CDR1 is SNHLY and CDR2 is FYNNEI. V lost 4 bases to trimming and J lost 7 bases, with 13 bases between them. Here the CDR3 DNA reads TGTGCCAGCAGTGGAGGACGGACCTTTGAAAAACTGTTTTTT. Translated: CASSGGRTFEKLFF.

This clone came up once. This rearrangement joins TRBV15 to TRBJ1-5; weak D call: TRBD1 (6 bases). V dropped 4 bases and J dropped 7 bases, with 17 bases sitting between them. Per the germline V gene, CDR1 is LNHNV and CDR2 is YYDKDF (reference sequence). The CDR3 runs 15 residues. CDR3 coding DNA: TGTGCCACCAGCACCAGAGGGGGGGCGAGGCAGCCCCAGCATTTT. It encodes CATSTRGGARQPQHF.

The chain joins TRBV28 to TRBJ2-2; no definite D call. The CDR3 is 14 residues long. V was shortened by 4 bases and J by 7 bases, with 13 bases between the two germline ends. From germline, CDR1 is MDHEN and CDR2 SYDVKM. For the CDR3, the DNA is TGTGCCAGCAGTTACGTCAGCAGAGGCGGGGAGCTGTTTTTT. Protein: CASSYVSRGGELFF.

This clone was observed a handful of times. The chain couples TRBV2 to TRBJ1-5; D is undetermined. Germline V lookup: CDR1 SNHLY, CDR2 FYNNEI. This CDR3 region has 15 residues. Trimming removed 7 bases at V and 6 bases at J, with 19 bases between. CDR3 in amino acids: CASKGDETRSQPQHF. The CDR3 coding sequence is TGTGCCAGCAAAGGCGACGAAACCCGTAGTCAGCCCCAGCATTTT.

This clone was seen a single time. The chain joins TRBV28 to TRBJ1-4; D not certain. CDR3 length: 14 residues. Trimming left V 3 bases short and J 1 base short, with 6 bases between. CDR1 MDHEN and CDR2 SYDVKM come from the germline V gene. The CDR3 reads CASSLAGTNEKLFF. The DNA for the CDR3 is TGTGCCAGCAGTTTGGCAGGAACTAATGAAAAACTGTTTTTT.

The rearrangement links TRBV5-1 to TRBJ1-1; the D is unclear. The CDR3 sequence is 15 residues long. V dropped 0 bases and J dropped 1 base, with 10 bases sitting between them. Per the germline V gene, CDR1 is SGHRS and CDR2 is YFSETQ. The DNA for the CDR3 is TGCGCCAGCAGCTTGGATCGAACCCAGAACACTGAAGCTTTCTTT. It encodes CASSLDRTQNTEAFF.

CDR3 coding DNA: TGTGCCAGCAGCTTAAGGCCTAGCGGGGAAGCACGGCGGGCCAATGAGCAGTTCTTC. This translates into CASSLRPSGEARRANEQFF. The chain links TRBV7-9 to TRBJ2-1, with 9 nucleotides matching TRBD2. Germline V gene sequence: CDR1 SEHNR, CDR2 FQNEAQ (reference sequence). The CDR3 contains 19 residues. The V and J ends lost 2 bases and 6 bases, in that order; junction bases with no gene match: 17. Full variable domain (rest looked up from reference TRBV7-9 and TRBJ2-1): DTGVSQNPRHKITKRGQNVTFRCDPISEHNRLYWYRQTLGQGPEFLTYFQNEAQLEKSRLLSDRFSAERPKGSFSTLEIQRTEQGDSAMYLCASSLRPSGEARRANEQFFGPGTRLTVL.

V is TRBV27 and J is TRBJ2-7; D is possibly TRBD1 or TRBD2 (7 bases each). Trimming shortened V by 8 bases and J by 3 bases, and 14 bases separated the two germline ends. The CDR3 length is 13 residues. The germline V gene has CDR1 MNHEY and CDR2 SMNVEV (reference sequence). The DNA for the CDR3 is TGTGCCAGCGCCCAGGGGGAGGGCTACGAGCAGTACTTC. This codes for CASAQGEGYEQYF.

The chain has TRBV7-9 and TRBJ2-1; maybe TRBD2 (6 bases). Germline V gene lookup returns CDR1 SEHNR and CDR2 FQNEAQ (reference sequence). The CDR3 loop spans 15 amino acids. V lost 5 bases, J lost 5 bases, and 16 bases lay in between. The CDR3 DNA reads TGTGCCAGCAGCCCCTGGTTAGCGGCAAACAATGAGCAGTTCTTC. Translation: CASSPWLAANNEQFF.

The chain is built from TRBV19 and TRBJ2-7; 10 bases line up with TRBD2. The CDR3 has 15 amino acids. Trimming at V came to 5 bases and at J to 2 bases, leaving 6 bases not matched to a gene. Germline CDR1 LNHDA, CDR2 SQIVND (reference sequence). The DNA for the CDR3 is TGTGCCAGTAGTCTAAGGACTAGCGGAACCTACGAGCAGTACTTC. This encodes CASSLRTSGTYEQYF.

V and J are TRBV29-1 and TRBJ2-7; no definite D call. This CDR3 is built from 15 residues. Trimming removed 3 bases from V and 3 bases from J, with 18 bases in between. Germline loops: CDR1 SQVTM, CDR2 ANQGSEA. CDR3 coding DNA: TGCAGCGTTGAGAGCAGCCAGACCAATAGCTACGAGCAGTACTTC. Amino acids: CSVESSQTNSYEQYF.

The chain couples TRBV28 to TRBJ1-1, with D possibly being TRBD1 (6 bases). Per the germline V gene, CDR1 is MDHEN and CDR2 is SYDVKM. CDR3 length: 12 amino acids. V gave up 8 bases and J gave up 6 bases, with 13 bases separating them. The CDR3 sequence is CASSLQGAEAFF. In DNA, the CDR3 is TGTGCCAGCTCCCTACAGGGCGCTGAAGCTTTCTTT.

This chain joins TRBV27 and TRBJ2-4; 7 bases are a match to TRBD1. V lost 7 bases and J lost 7; bases outside the gene matches: 19. Germline CDR1 reads MNHEY; CDR2 reads SMNVEV (reference sequence). This CDR3 has 17 residues. DNA of the CDR3: TGTGCCAGCACAGTCCGGTTGAAAGGGGGCACGGGGAACATTCAGTACTTC. Translating gives CASTVRLKGGTGNIQYF.

The chain uses TRBV28 and TRBJ2-3; no clear D gene. Germline V gene sequence: CDR1 MDHEN, CDR2 SYDVKM. Trimming took off 7 bases at V and 2 bases at J, with 4 bases between the two ends. The CDR3 has 11 residues. Here the CDR3 DNA reads TGTGCCAGCACCAACACAGATACGCAGTATTTT. Translation: CASTNTDTQYF.

The V gene is TRBV19, the J gene TRBJ2-7; 7 positions match TRBD2. The CDR3 totals 14 residues. Germline trimming cut 1 base from V and 6 bases from J; bases unmatched to any gene: 6. Germline assignment: CDR1 LNHDA and CDR2 SQIVND (reference sequence). Here the CDR3 reads CASSIGGRPVEQYF. CDR3 in DNA: TGTGCCAGTAGTATAGGCGGGAGACCCGTCGAGCAGTACTTC.

The rearrangement links TRBV4-3 to TRBJ1-1; unclear D gene. V was clipped by 5 bases and J by 3 bases, with 10 bases between them. Germline CDR1 and CDR2: LGHNA and YSLEER. This CDR3 contains 13 residues. The CDR3 spells CASSINRDTEAFF. CDR3 nucleotide sequence: TGCGCCAGCAGCATTAATCGGGACACTGAAGCTTTCTTT.

The V and J genes are TRBV15 and TRBJ1-5; 10 nucleotides match TRBD1. After removal of 9 bases from V and 0 bases from J, the junction contained 11 bases not matched to a gene. The CDR3 loop spans 17 amino acids. Germline V gene sequence: CDR1 LNHNV, CDR2 YYDKDF (reference sequence). DNA for the CDR3: TGTGCCACGTCCGGGACAGGGGACGATTATAGCAATCAGCCCCAGCATTTT. This encodes CATSGTGDDYSNQPQHF.

The chain carries TRBV7-2 and TRBJ2-2; D perhaps matches TRBD2 (5 bases). The germline CDR1 and CDR2 sequences are SGHTA and FQGNSA. There are 14 residues in the CDR3. Trimming left V 5 bases short and J 6 bases short, with 13 bases between. Written as DNA, the CDR3 is TGTGCCAGCAGCCCAAGGACGGGATCCGGGGAGCTGTTTTTT. Its protein product is CASSPRTGSGELFF.

CDR3 sequence (DNA): TGTGCCAGCAGTGTCGGGGCCGAGCAGTACTTC. This translates into CASSVGAEQYF. The chain carries TRBV25-1 and TRBJ2-7, with D perhaps being TRBD1 or TRBD2 (5 bases each). This CDR3 region has 11 residues. V lost 4 bases and J 6 bases, leaving 7 bases between the germline ends. Germline V gene data show CDR1 as MGHDK and CDR2 as SYGVNS.